This passage covers 21 T cell receptor beta chains from one sample sequenced in a study of blood T cells in healthy people across ages. Through a sample-barcoded 5' primer and a J-beta primer mix, a second PCR was run for roughly 7 to 12 cycles. TCRdb fed the 5' RACE reads into MiXCR, producing one record per CDR3 protein. The sample contains around 520,000 distinct CDR3 sequences, about 27% of which appear only once. These data also formed part of another study, on T cells of mothers and their children.

Input material: blood. These receptor sequences come from a boy between 2 and 10 years old in good health.

V is TRBV28 and J is TRBJ2-2; 9 positions agree with TRBD2. The CDR3 runs to 16 residues. The V gene's germline CDR1 is MDHEN and CDR2 SYDVKM. V lost 5 bases and J lost 6; bases outside the gene matches: 10. DNA of the CDR3: TGTGCCAGCAGTCCCTTTGGCGGGAGGGCCCCCGGGGAGCTGTTTTTT. The encoded protein is CASSPFGGRAPGELFF.

The V gene is TRBV12-3 or TRBV12-4, the J gene TRBJ1-1; D perhaps matches TRBD1 (5 bases). The CDR3 length is 14 residues. Trimming pared 5 bases from V and 7 bases from J, leaving 17 bases between. The CDR3 DNA follows: TGTGCCAGCAGTCCCCTAGGGAGGGGATATGAAGCTTTCTTT. This sequence encodes CASSPLGRGYEAFF.

This chain uses TRBV5-1 with TRBJ2-3, with 7 nucleotides matching TRBD1. V gave up 3 bases and J gave up 0 bases; unmatched junction bases: 7. In germline, CDR1 is SGHRS, CDR2 YFSETQ. The CDR3 totals 16 residues. The CDR3 sequence: CASSYTGQSSTDTQYF. The DNA of the CDR3 is TGCGCCAGCAGCTATACGGGACAGTCTAGCACAGATACGCAGTATTTT.

Comment on this clonotype: One end of the junction varies from germline; a read error may be responsible. The rearrangement joins TRBV5-1 to TRBJ2-3; D is perhaps TRBD2 (6 bases). The CDR3 has 14 residues. Looked up from germline, CDR1 is SGHRS and CDR2 is YFSETQ. The CDR3 nucleotides are TGCGCCAGCAGCGGCGGGACTGGAGCAGATACACAGTATTTT. Its translation is CASSGGTGADTQYF.

This chain links TRBV20-1 with TRBJ2-5; 9 bases agree with TRBD2. V trimming: 7 bases; J trimming: 0 bases; junction bases outside the gene matches: 6. The V gene's germline CDR1 is DFQATT and CDR2 SNEGSKA (reference sequence). The CDR3 has 14 residues. The CDR3 loop reads CSVHSGGNQETQYF. The CDR3 DNA sequence: TGCAGTGTCCATAGCGGGGGAAACCAAGAGACCCAGTACTTC.

This clonotype turned up a few times. The V gene is TRBV20-1, the J gene TRBJ2-5, with a weak D call TRBD2 (5 bases). CDR1 DFQATT and CDR2 SNEGSKA come from the germline V gene (reference sequence). The CDR3 is 11 residues long. The germline V and J ends were trimmed by 3 bases and 3 bases, with 5 bases remaining between them. The CDR3: CSASGEETQYF. The CDR3 DNA follows: TGCAGTGCTAGCGGGGAAGAGACCCAGTACTTC.

V is TRBV13 and J is TRBJ2-5; 7 bases line up with TRBD2. The J segment lost 5 bases and the V segment lost 5 bases, leaving 14 bases of the junction unmatched. The germline V gene encodes CDR1 PRHDT and CDR2 FYEKMQ (reference sequence). The CDR3 is 16 residues long. This CDR3 reads CASSTLRGGPWETQYF. The CDR3 DNA sequence: TGTGCCAGCAGCACCCTTAGGGGAGGGCCCTGGGAGACCCAGTACTTC.

This clonotype occurred a few times. The chain links TRBV5-1 to TRBJ2-5; TRBD1 aligns across 9 bases. The CDR3 is 15 residues long. The ends lost 5 bases at V and 4 bases at J; junction bases unmatched: 9. Germline CDR1 SGHRS, CDR2 YFSETQ. As DNA, the CDR3 is TGCGCCAGCAGTCTTGGACAGGGGTTTGGAGAGACCCAGTACTTC. Translated: CASSLGQGFGETQYF.

This clonotype was picked up many times. J is TRBJ2-2 and V is TRBV30; the match to TRBD2 covers 9 bases. Losses at the gene ends were 4 bases for V and 4 bases for J; bases not matched to a gene: 7. In germline, CDR1 is GTSNPN, CDR2 SVGIG (reference sequence). CDR3 length: 15 residues. Here the CDR3 DNA reads TGTGCCTGGACTAGCGGGACTCTGAGCACCGGGGAGCTGTTTTTT. It translates to CAWTSGTLSTGELFF.

This clonotype was counted a few times. The V and J genes are TRBV29-1 and TRBJ1-2; possibly TRBD1 for D (5 bases). V was trimmed by 0 bases and J by 3 bases, leaving 17 bases between them. The CDR3 runs to 16 residues. Germline CDR1 SQVTM, CDR2 ANQGSEA. The CDR3 loop is CSVEDPPLRGDYGYTF. The CDR3 nucleotides read TGCAGCGTTGAAGACCCACCGCTACGGGGGGACTATGGCTACACCTTC.

This sequence joins TRBV5-1 and TRBJ1-2, with 7 bases aligning to TRBD1. The length of the CDR3 is 16 residues. V lost 4 bases and J lost 1; bases outside the gene matches: 10. From germline, CDR1 is SGHRS and CDR2 YFSETQ. In DNA, the CDR3 is TGCGCCAGCAGCCTAGGGCCGGGACAGAATAACTATGGCTACACCTTC. Protein sequence: CASSLGPGQNNYGYTF. Filled out from reference TRBV5-1 and TRBJ1-2, the complete variable domain reads KAGVTQTPRYLIKTRGQQVTLSCSPISGHRSVSWYQQTPGQGLQFLFEYFSETQRNKGNFPGRFSGRQFSNSRSEMNVSTLELGDSALYLCASSLGPGQNNYGYTFGSGTRLTVV.

This chain uses TRBV20-1 with TRBJ2-2; the D is unclear. Trimming pared 6 bases from V and 2 bases from J, leaving 22 bases between. CDR3 length: 17 amino acids. Germline lookup yields CDR1 DFQATT and CDR2 SNEGSKA (reference sequence). CDR3 in DNA: TGCAGTGCCAGTTCACCTACGACGGTCTTCAACACCGGGGAGCTGTTTTTT. This gives the protein CSASSPTTVFNTGELFF.

As regards this clonotype: Likely a read error: the CDR3 ends without its conserved phenylalanine or tryptophan. J is TRBJ2-7 and V is TRBV29-1; TRBD2 matches at 11 bases. The germline V gene encodes CDR1 SQVTM and CDR2 ANQGSEA. V gave up 4 bases and J gave up 7 bases; unmatched junction bases: 15. The CDR3 spans 16 residues. CDR3 sequence (DNA): TGCAGCGTTGGAAGCGCAGGGACTAGCGGATCAAAGGAGCAGTACCTC. It translates to CSVGSAGTSGSKEQYL.

This clonotype has a single count. The chain carries TRBV6-5 and TRBJ2-1; weak D call: TRBD2 (6 bases). V lost 2 bases to trimming and J lost 7 bases, with 12 bases between them. The CDR3 is made up of 14 amino acids. Germline CDR1 MNHEY, CDR2 SVGAGI. Here the CDR3 DNA reads TGTGCCAGCAGTTACGGGAGGAAGGGGAATGAGCAGTTCTTC. Translated: CASSYGRKGNEQFF.

This clonotype has more than one count but fewer than ten. The chain recombines TRBV5-1 with TRBJ2-1, with TRBD1 identical over 7 bases. Germline V gives CDR1 SGHRS, CDR2 YFSETQ. The CDR3 extends over 15 amino acids. The CDR3: CARQLPAGGCNEQFF. In DNA form, the CDR3 reads TGCGCTAGGCAACTACCAGCAGGGGGTTGCAATGAGCAGTTCTTC. Full variable domain (rest looked up from reference TRBV5-1 and TRBJ2-1): KAGVTQTPRYLIKTRGQQVTLSCSPISGHRSVSWYQQTPGQGLQFLFEYFSETQRNKGNFPGRFSGRQFSNSRSEMNVSTLELGDSALYLCARQLPAGGCNEQFFGPGTRLTVL.

This chain uses TRBV6-5 with TRBJ2-2; D remains unclear. Germline V CDR1 and CDR2: MNHEY, SVGAGI. Deletions cut 0 bases from V and 7 bases from J, with 9 bases between. The CDR3 runs to 14 residues. DNA for the CDR3: TGTGCCAGCAGTTACTCGATGGGCGGCGGGGAGCTGTTTTTT. This sequence encodes CASSYSMGGGELFF.

In this sample, this clonotype turned up a few times. The chain carries TRBV7-9 and TRBJ2-3; D unclear. V lost 5 bases to trimming and J lost 5 bases, with 8 bases between them. CDR1 and CDR2 from the germline V gene are SEHNR and FQNEAQ (reference sequence). This CDR3 comprises 12 residues. CDR3 sequence: CASSRAVDTQYF. DNA of the CDR3: TGTGCCAGCAGCAGGGCGGTAGATACGCAGTATTTT. The entire variable domain, with the rest obtained from reference TRBV7-9 and TRBJ2-3, is as follows: DTGVSQNPRHKITKRGQNVTFRCDPISEHNRLYWYRQTLGQGPEFLTYFQNEAQLEKSRLLSDRFSAERPKGSFSTLEIQRTEQGDSAMYLCASSRAVDTQYFGPGTRLTVL.

This clonotype has just a few counts. The genes are TRBV29-1 and TRBJ2-5; TRBD1 might be the D (5 bases). Trimming cost V 0 bases and J 4 bases, with 15 bases left between them. Germline V gene sequence: CDR1 SQVTM, CDR2 ANQGSEA. The CDR3 has 15 residues. CDR3 region: CSVEDWGQGPETQYF. In DNA form, the CDR3 reads TGCAGCGTTGAAGATTGGGGCCAGGGCCCAGAGACCCAGTACTTC.

This clonotype turned up a few times. The chain is built from TRBV20-1 and TRBJ1-5, with TRBD1 as a possible D gene (6 bases). Trimming took 1 base from V and 4 from J, leaving 14 bases between them. CDR1 is DFQATT, CDR2 SNEGSKA, per germline (reference sequence). This CDR3 spans 15 amino acids. DNA for the CDR3: TGCAGTGCTAGAGGCTTTGGCCAGGGGAATCAGCCCCAGCATTTT. It is translated as CSARGFGQGNQPQHF.

The chain is built from TRBV29-1 and TRBJ1-2, with a possible D match to TRBD1 (5 bases). This CDR3 spans 16 amino acids. Germline V gene sequence: CDR1 SQVTM, CDR2 ANQGSEA. Trimming took 7 bases from V and 7 from J, leaving 28 bases between them. The DNA for the CDR3 is TGCAGCGCCGACGCCCGAAAGGACACCGAGGCGGGTGGCTACACCTTC. Translated: CSADARKDTEAGGYTF.

This clonotype came up a few times. J is TRBJ2-5 and V is TRBV12-3 or TRBV12-4; maybe TRBD1 (5 bases). V was pared by 5 bases and J by 0 bases, with 13 bases between. The CDR3 sequence is 15 residues long. The CDR3 loop reads CASSLDRPDQETQYF. The CDR3 DNA is TGTGCCAGCAGTCTCGACAGACCTGACCAAGAGACCCAGTACTTC.